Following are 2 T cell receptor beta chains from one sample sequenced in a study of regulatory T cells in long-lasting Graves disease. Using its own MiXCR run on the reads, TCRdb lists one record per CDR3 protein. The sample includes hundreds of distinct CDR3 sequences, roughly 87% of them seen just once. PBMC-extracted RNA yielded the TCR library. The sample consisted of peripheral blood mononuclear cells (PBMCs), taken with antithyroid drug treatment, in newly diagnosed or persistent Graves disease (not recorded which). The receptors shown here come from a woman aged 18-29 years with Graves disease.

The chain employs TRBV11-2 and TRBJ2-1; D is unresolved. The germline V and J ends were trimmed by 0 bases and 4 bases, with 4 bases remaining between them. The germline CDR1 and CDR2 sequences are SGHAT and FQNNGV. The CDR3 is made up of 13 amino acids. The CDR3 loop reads CASSLDGYNEQFF. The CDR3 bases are TGTGCCAGCAGCTTAGACGGTTACAATGAGCAGTTCTTC.

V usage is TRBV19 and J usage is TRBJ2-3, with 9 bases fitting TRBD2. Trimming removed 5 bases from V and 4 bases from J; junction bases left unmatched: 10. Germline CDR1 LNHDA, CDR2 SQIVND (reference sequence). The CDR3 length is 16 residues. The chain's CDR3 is CASSGPASGNADTQYF. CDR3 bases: TGTGCCAGTAGTGGCCCGGCTAGCGGGAACGCAGATACGCAGTATTTT.